The source of this T cell receptor (beta chain) is a study of cytomegalovirus exposure and HLA in healthy donors. Donors consisted of healthy bone marrow donors. Study observations and caveats: In most subjects, TCR beta sequences reportedly gave accurate predictions of HLA-A and HLA-B alleles.

Points on this clone: Antigen unknown.

The primer mix had 60 Vbeta and 13 Jbeta primers. The method was immunoSEQ multiplex PCR; TCRdb's version includes in-frame clones alone and lacks a portion of them. This sample has a few hundred thousand clones, with roughly 85% found just once. This receptor was obtained from a young man in good health and CMV-seronegative. Material for sequencing was PBMCs.

The CDR3 region has the DNA TGCGCCAGCAGCAAGGCAGCGGGGGGGGCGAACACCGGGGAGCTGTTTTTT. As protein: CASSKAAGGANTGELFF. The chain employs TRBV4-1 and TRBJ2-2; 10 positions agree with TRBD2. This CDR3 is 17 amino acids long. J gave up 0 bases and V 5 bases, and 6 bases lay outside the gene matches. Germline CDR1 MGHRA, CDR2 YSYEKL.